This T cell receptor (beta chain) appears in the sequencing data of a study of shared clonotypes between healthy human individuals. Looked up from germline, CDR1 is SGHRS and CDR2 is YFSETQ. V was pared by 3 bases and J by 1 base, with 11 bases between. The CDR3 is 14 residues long. A remark on this clone: The target antigen is unknown.

Study-wide results and limits: Rarefaction showed that sequencing of sorted subsets was incomplete (despite large depth). Sampling covered blood only; tissue repertoires likely differ.

Deep was the level at which the assay was run. In replicate PCRs of sorted subsets, around 0.2 ug DNA, approximately 30,000 T cell genomes, was used. Sequencing was performed with immunoSEQ multiplex PCR; in TCRdb, only in-frame clones are kept and a portion is missing. This sample carries roughly 720,000 clones, less than 95% of them seen once, and the ten largest clones take 30% to 40%. The sequence came from a man in his late teens or twenties in good health. Some clones in this sample may be carry-over from other donors' samples. The genes are TRBV5-1 and TRBJ2-7; D ambiguous. The sequenced material came from memory CD8+ T cells from PBMCs. The subset: CD45RO+ cells pooled with CCR7-negative TemRA cells. The CDR3, as DNA: TGCGCCAGCAGCTACTCTCGCGGATCCTACGAGCAGTACTTC. Translation gives CASSYSRGSYEQYF.